These 5 T cell receptor beta chains were sequenced from one sample in a study of blood T cell repertoires in COVID-19. Some clones are missing from TCRdb's copy, which holds only in-frame ones; the method was immunoSEQ multiplex PCR. Here the sample spans under 500,000 clones, about 89% being singletons. The source material was peripheral blood. The origin of the receptors is a woman in her 30s with acute or convalescent COVID-19.

This rearrangement joins TRBV24-1 to TRBJ1-1, with TRBD1 matching over 8 bases. The CDR3 length is 13 residues. V shed 4 bases, J shed 8 bases, and the junction held 5 bases outside the gene matches. Germline loops: CDR1 KGHDR, CDR2 SFDVKD. The CDR3 region is CATSDPGQGEAFF. DNA for the CDR3: TGTGCCACCAGTGACCCCGGACAGGGAGAAGCTTTCTTT.

This sequence joins TRBV5-1 and TRBJ2-3; 12 bases are a match to TRBD2. The CDR3 is 18 residues long. In germline, CDR1 is SGHRS, CDR2 YFSETQ. V lost 0 bases to trimming and J lost 2 bases; unmatched junction nucleotides: 7. The CDR3, as DNA: TGCGCCAGCAGCTTGGCCAGGACTAGCGGGGAACTCACAGATACGCAGTATTTT. Translation gives CASSLARTSGELTDTQYF. Full variable domain (outside the CDR3, taken from reference TRBV5-1 and TRBJ2-3): KAGVTQTPRYLIKTRGQQVTLSCSPISGHRSVSWYQQTPGQGLQFLFEYFSETQRNKGNFPGRFSGRQFSNSRSEMNVSTLELGDSALYLCASSLARTSGELTDTQYFGPGTRLTVL.

The rearrangement links TRBV9 to TRBJ2-3; unclear D gene. Trimming cost V 2 bases and J 2 bases, with 12 bases left between them. Germline values: CDR1 SGDLS, CDR2 YYNGEE. CDR3 length: 15 amino acids. CDR3 residues: CASSVRPRNTDTQYF. In DNA, the CDR3 is TGTGCCAGCAGCGTTAGGCCCAGGAACACAGATACGCAGTATTTT.

The CDR3 region has the DNA TGTGCCAGCAGACTGCCGGGACAGGGTCCTGAGCAGTTCTTC. It is translated as CASRLPGQGPEQFF. The chain carries TRBV27 and TRBJ2-1, with 9 nucleotides matching TRBD1. Germline-derived CDR1 and CDR2 are MNHEY and SMNVEV (reference sequence). The V and J ends lost 6 bases and 9 bases, in that order; junction bases with no gene match: 9. This CDR3 spans 14 amino acids.

The chain joins TRBV12-3 or TRBV12-4 to TRBJ2-7; D perhaps matches TRBD2 (6 bases). The CDR3 consists of 13 residues. V was clipped by 3 bases and J by 4 bases, with 10 bases between them. The CDR3 sequence is CASSFVGGYEQYF. DNA of the CDR3: TGTGCCAGCAGTTTCGTCGGGGGATACGAGCAGTACTTC.